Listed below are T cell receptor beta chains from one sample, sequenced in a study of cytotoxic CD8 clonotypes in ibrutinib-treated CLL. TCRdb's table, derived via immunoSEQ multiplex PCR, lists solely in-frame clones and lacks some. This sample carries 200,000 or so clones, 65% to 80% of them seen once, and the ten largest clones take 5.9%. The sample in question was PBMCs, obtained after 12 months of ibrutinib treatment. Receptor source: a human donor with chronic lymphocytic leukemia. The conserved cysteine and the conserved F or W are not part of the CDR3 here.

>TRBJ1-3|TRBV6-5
ASSYSSRRAGNTIY
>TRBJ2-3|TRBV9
ASSVTGRDTQY
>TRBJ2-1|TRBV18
ASSPQATSYNEQF
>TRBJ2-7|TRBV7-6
ASSDTGGVQY
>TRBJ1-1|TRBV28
ASSLEGTEAF
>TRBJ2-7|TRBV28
ASSVRGEQY
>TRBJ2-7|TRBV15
ATSRGDGNGEQY
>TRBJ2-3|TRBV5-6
ASSSRGRSTDTQY
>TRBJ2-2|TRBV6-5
ASSPPPKRELF
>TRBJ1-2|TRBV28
ASSLSTGIYGYT
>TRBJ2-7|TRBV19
ASRPIGRGNEQY
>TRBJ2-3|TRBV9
ASSPGPTFAGIVPDTQY
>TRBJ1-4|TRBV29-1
SVYRVISEKLF
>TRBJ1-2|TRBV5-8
ASSLTGTGAGYT
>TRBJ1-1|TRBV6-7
ASSSFNL
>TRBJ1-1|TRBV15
ATRGGLGNTEAF
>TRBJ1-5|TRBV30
AWSAARGGPQH
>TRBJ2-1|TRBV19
ASSRQGKSGEQF
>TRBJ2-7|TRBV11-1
ASSRGQGSSYEQY
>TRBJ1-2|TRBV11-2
ASSTGVGYT
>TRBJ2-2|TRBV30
AWNPDRGLNTGELF
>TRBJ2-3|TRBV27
ASSIRTSGPGTDTQY
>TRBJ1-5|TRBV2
ASRFGQGGGQPQH
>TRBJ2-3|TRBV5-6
ASSLESGDTQY
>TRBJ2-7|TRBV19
ASGDRGYEQY
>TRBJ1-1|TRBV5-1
ASSLTNTEAF
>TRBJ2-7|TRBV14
ASSQLTGGRSYEQY
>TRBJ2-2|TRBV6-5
ASSPYSSGELF
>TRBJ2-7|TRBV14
ASSVTSGYFYEQY
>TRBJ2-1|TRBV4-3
ASSQDPSGRTYNEQF
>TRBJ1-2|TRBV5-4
ASSFSTLMGNYGYT
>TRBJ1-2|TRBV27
ASSLGVYYGYT
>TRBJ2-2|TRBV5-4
ASSLPSGGTGELF
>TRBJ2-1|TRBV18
ASSSLFETNPNEQF
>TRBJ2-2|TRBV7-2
ASIPGGGTTGELF
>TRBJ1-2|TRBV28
ASTLRGDIYGYT
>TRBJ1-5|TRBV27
ASTPRGSSNQPQH
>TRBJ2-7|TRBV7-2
ASSLEPSGRYEQY
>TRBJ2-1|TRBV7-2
ASSLTSGTSSYDEQF
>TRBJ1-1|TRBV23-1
ASSQSSRDRAMNTEAF
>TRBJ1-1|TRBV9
ASKGGRGTEAF
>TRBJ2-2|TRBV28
ASSLWGGGTGELF
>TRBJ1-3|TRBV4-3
ASSQEGIGTAIY
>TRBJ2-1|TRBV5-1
ASSPGLAGPSSYNEQF
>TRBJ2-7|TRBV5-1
ASSADSFYEQY
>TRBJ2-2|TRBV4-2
ASSSQTGELF
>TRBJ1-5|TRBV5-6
ASSLGQNYRGQPQH
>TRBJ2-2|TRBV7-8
ASSLTTGLASTGELF
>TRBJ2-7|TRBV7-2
ASSSYQGEQY
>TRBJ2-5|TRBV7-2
ASSNTGWGETQY
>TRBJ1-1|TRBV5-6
ASSLFRQGPMNTEAF
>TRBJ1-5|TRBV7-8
ASSQRRDGQPQH
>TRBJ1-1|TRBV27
ASTRSGLGGTEAF